The subject of this entry is one TCR beta chain. Its antigen is unknown. The data were taken from a study of T cell repertoires in cytomegalovirus infection. Each CDR3 protein gets one entry after TCRdb re-called the reads with MiXCR. The sample carries approximately 770,000 distinct CDR3 sequences, almost 30% recorded once. Trimming took 9 bases from V and 0 from J, leaving 12 bases between them. The CDR3 loop spans 15 amino acids. The V call is TRBV12-3 or TRBV12-4, the J call TRBJ2-6; no definite D call. The TCR originated in a human donor in good health (CMV status not recorded). Some clones in this sample may be carry-over from other donors' samples. The source material was cultured CD8+ T cells from PBMCs, sampled from culture after CMV antigen stimulation. The CDR3 here is CASSDLISGANVLTF. Here the CDR3 DNA reads TGTGCCAGTTCAGATCTAATCTCTGGGGCCAACGTCCTGACTTTC.